This T cell receptor beta chain was recorded in a study of blood T cell repertoires in COVID-19 (TCRdb year 2020). The study in broad terms: The collaborator samples originated in the United States, Italy and Spain and spanned the acute and convalescent phases of COVID-19. The prospective study material was composed of cDNA or gDNA derived from T cells, B-cell-depleted T cells, or PBMCs. Nearly every sample came with metadata listing a de-identified subject ID, COVID-19 status, age in years and sex. The repertoires were released in a freely available public database meant as a resource for research on the immune response to SARS-CoV-2. Where available, HLA class I and class II types were taken from metadata supplied by the sample provider and were not determined by assay-based typing. Subjects who had been exposed to COVID-19, were actively infected with it, or had recovered from it provided the deeply sampled blood TCRbeta repertoires that made up the dataset. Samples were obtained from the ongoing ImmuneRACE study (first 160 participants) and from some 1,200 subjects provided by 6 global collaborators.

Each collaborating institution followed its own protocols to collect whole blood in K2EDTA tubes. For TCRbeta analysis, collaborators shipped samples in one of three forms: frozen whole blood, isolated PBMCs, or DNA extracted from either of those sample types. Overall results and qualifications from the work: Clinical and demographic metadata were provided uncurated, with the amount varying by source and participant.

Regarding this clone: Its antigen specificity is not known. No base qualities exist here, and no much larger clone lies one base off it.

TCRbeta CDR3 regions were amplified from genomic DNA by means of the immunoSEQ Assay, a bias-controlled multiplex PCR. The authors processed their data as follows. The number of nucleated cells in each sample was estimated from the amplification of reference gene primers within the assay. Sequence reads were collapsed and filtered to measure the absolute abundance of every unique TCRbeta CDR3 rearrangement. For each sample, productive Simpson clonality was calculated as the square root of Simpson's diversity index across productive rearrangements. Not all clones reach the TCRdb copy of this immuneACCESS table, which keeps in-frame sequences only. Checked studies attribute under half of the gap to unresolved V genes and leave the rest unexplained. The V and J calls and the clone size are those of that table, but D and trimming were determined from the DNA. This sample is represented by over 150,000 clones; 70% to 90% of them were singletons. More than 1% of the sample goes to the ten largest clones.

The specimen sequenced was peripheral blood. This sequence originates from a man in his forties with acute or convalescent COVID-19.

The nucleotide sequence is TGTGCCAGTAGTGTTACAGGACAGACCGGGGAGCTGTTTTTT. It translates to CASSVTGQTGELFF. Recombination connected TRBV19 to TRBJ2-2, with a weak D call of TRBD1 (6 bases match). The CDR3 measures 14 amino acids from cysteine to phenylalanine. Only the CDR3 DNA stays, 42 bases, in frame from base 1. The V and J ends are trimmed by 5 bases and 5 bases, leaving 12 bases between them. CDR1 is given as LNHDA and CDR2 as SQIVND, both from the germline V gene (reference sequence).